This T cell receptor (beta chain) was sequenced during a study of blood T cell repertoires in COVID-19 (dated by TCRdb to the early 2020s). In terms of the full investigation: Collaborator samples came from the United States, Italy and Spain and covered acute and convalescent phases of COVID-19. Deeply sampled blood TCRbeta repertoires from subjects exposed to, actively infected with, or recovered from COVID-19 were included in the dataset. HLA class I and class II types, where available, came from metadata supplied by the sample provider rather than from assay-based typing. The samples were drawn from two sources: the first 160 participants of the ongoing ImmuneRACE study, and 1,200 or so subjects contributed by 6 global collaborators. The prospective study material was composed of cDNA or gDNA derived from T cells, B-cell-depleted T cells, or PBMCs. The sample metadata nearly always contained a de-identified subject ID, COVID-19 status, age in years and sex. The repertoires were made available in a free public database intended to serve as a resource for research on the immune response to SARS-CoV-2. General findings and caveats noted by the study authors: The quantity of clinical and demographic metadata differed by source and by participant and was supplied without curation.

In the prospective study, participants were roughly 18 to 95 years old, resided in approximately 22 geographic areas of the United States, and were enrolled through a virtual design. In the prospective study, cohorts were assigned on the basis of participant-reported clinical history obtained from a screening survey and a study questionnaire. For ImmuneRACE Cohort 3, a participant was defined as recovered based on two consecutive negative NP/OP PCR tests, clearance by a healthcare professional, or resolution of symptoms. Each participant in the prospective study had whole blood, serum and a nasopharyngeal or oropharyngeal swab collected by mobile phlebotomists. Additional blood draws and questionnaires over an approximately 2-month period could optionally be provided by prospective study participants. Before DNA extraction, prospective study blood samples were shipped either frozen or at room temperature.

TCRbeta CDR3 regions were amplified from genomic DNA using the immunoSEQ Assay, a bias-controlled multiplex PCR. The published analysis was carried out like this. The number of nucleated cells in each sample was estimated by amplification of reference gene primers within the assay. To quantify the absolute abundance of each unique TCRbeta CDR3 rearrangement, sequence reads were collapsed and filtered. Productive Simpson clonality was computed per sample as the square root of Simpson's diversity index over productive rearrangements. In its TCRdb copy, this immuneACCESS table keeps in-frame sequences only and misses some clones. Where compared with another copy, unresolved V genes explain less than half of these, and the others have no known cause. Clone size and V and J calls were adopted from that table, with D and trimming inferred from the DNA. This sample is represented by 300,000 to 400,000 clones; 88% of them were singletons. The top ten clonotypes cover approximately 1.2% of the sample.

Turning to this clone: Its antigen is still unknown. No base quality information exists; no much larger clone differs at one position.

Reading from cysteine to phenylalanine, the CDR3 counts 16 amino acids. The DNA shown is the 48-base CDR3, in frame from base 1. The germline V end is reduced by 4 bases and the J end by 4 bases; junction bases left unmatched: 11. The germline V gene gives CDR1 as SGHTA and CDR2 as FQGNSA. The sequenced sample was PBMCs or T cells enriched from blood (not recorded which). The clonotype was recovered from a woman aged 18-30 years who had recovered from COVID-19. The chain joins TRBV7-2 to TRBJ1-1, with TRBD1 matching 8 junction bases. In nucleotides, the sequence is TGTGCCAGCAGCTCTCAACCGACAGGGGTCGGCACTGAAGCTTTCTTT. This codes for CASSSQPTGVGTEAFF.